Listed below are T cell receptor beta chains from one sample, sequenced in a study of blood T cells in healthy people across ages. TCRdb processed the 5' RACE reads anew with MiXCR; each CDR3 protein has one entry. This repertoire shows about 1,500,000 distinct CDR3 sequences, roughly 45% found once; its top ten account for approximately 7.9%. Sequenced sample: blood. The receptors come from a woman between 18 and 30 years old in good health. The CDR3 runs from the conserved cysteine through the conserved F or W. The order of the fields is clone size, V gene, J gene, D gene, CDR3 DNA, CDR3 protein. D genes are given only for firm matches. Size is omitted from some rows. Given values are once, few, many or a class for expanded clones.

NA,TRBV20-1,TRBJ2-1,TRBD2,TGCAGTGCTAGTCGAGTAGCGGGAAGCAATGAGCAGTTCTTC,CSASRVAGSNEQFF
NA,TRBV6-5,TRBJ2-6,NA,TGTGCCAGCAGTTACTCAGTGGGGGCGCCGGTGGGAGCCAACGTCCTGACTTTC,CASSYSVGAPVGANVLTF
NA,TRBV4-1,TRBJ2-1,NA,TGCGCCAGCAGCCAAGGACCTTCCAACACCTACAATGAGCAGTTCTTC,CASSQGPSNTYNEQFF
NA,TRBV6-6,TRBJ1-1,NA,TGTGCCAGCAGTTACTCCACGGACGGGGGTGAAGCTTTCTTT,CASSYSTDGGEAFF
NA,TRBV4-1,TRBJ2-7,TRBD2,TGCGCCAGCAGCCACCCGGTGGGTAGCGGGTCCGATTCCTACAATGAGCAGTACTTC,CASSHPVGSGSDSYNEQYF
few,TRBV15,TRBJ2-3,TRBD2,TGTGCCACCAGCAGAGATAGACCAGCGGGGGACGCAGATACGCAGTATTTT,CATSRDRPAGDADTQYF
few,TRBV3-1,TRBJ2-1,NA,TGTGCCAGCAGCCAAGCGGGAGTGGGCAATGAGCAGTTCTTC,CASSQAGVGNEQFF
NA,TRBV6-2/TRBV6-3,TRBJ2-7,TRBD1,TGTGCCAGCAGCCGAGTAACGGGACAGATGACCTACGAGCAGTACTTC,CASSRVTGQMTYEQYF
few,TRBV9,TRBJ2-1,TRBD2,TGTGCCAGCAGCGTAGTGGCTAGCGGGGACAATGAGCAGTTCTTC,CASSVVASGDNEQFF
few,TRBV3-1,TRBJ2-7,NA,TGTGCCAGCGGGAGGCAGGGGGATCGGTACGAGCAGTACTTC,CASGRQGDRYEQYF
many,TRBV6-5,TRBJ2-1,NA,TGTGCCAGCAGAACGGGGTTCTCCTACAATGAGCAGTTCTTC,CASRTGFSYNEQFF
few,TRBV5-1,TRBJ2-5,NA,TGCGCCAGCAGCTTGTACTGGGGGCCTGAGACCCAGTACTTC,CASSLYWGPETQYF
NA,TRBV7-8,TRBJ1-5,NA,TGTGCCAGCAGCTTAAAAACAGGATCCCCCAATCAGCCCCAGCATTTT,CASSLKTGSPNQPQHF
few,TRBV20-1,TRBJ2-3,NA,TGCAGTGCTAGAGATAGAGTTGGTTCAGGGGGGGTGGATACGCAGTATTTT,CSARDRVGSGGVDTQYF
NA,TRBV6-5,TRBJ1-4,NA,TGTGCCAGCAGTTCCATCGTGAGGGCGGAAGAAAAACTGTTTTTT,CASSSIVRAEEKLFF
NA,TRBV20-1,TRBJ2-1,TRBD2,TGCAGTGCGGGGACTAGCCAATACAATGAGCAGTTCTTC,CSAGTSQYNEQFF
NA,TRBV20-1,TRBJ2-7,NA,TGCAGTGCTAGGTGGGAAGGGTCATACGAGCAGTACTTC,CSARWEGSYEQYF
NA,TRBV28,TRBJ1-5,NA,TGTGCCAGCAGTTCGCAGGTGAGGGGGAATCAGCCCCAGCATTTT,CASSSQVRGNQPQHF
few,TRBV10-3,TRBJ2-7,TRBD2,TGTGCCATCAGTGAGACTAGCGGGAAATCCTACGAGCAGTACTTC,CAISETSGKSYEQYF
few,TRBV10-3,TRBJ2-5,NA,TGTGCCATCAGTGATGGAGGGGCGCGGGAGACCCAGTACTTC,CAISDGGARETQYF
few,TRBV29-1,TRBJ2-2,NA,TGCAGCGTTGTCAGGACGTCGAACACCGGGGAGCTGTTTTTT,CSVVRTSNTGELFF
NA,TRBV18,TRBJ2-5,NA,TGTGCCAGCTCACCACCGCTTGAGGAGACCCAGTACTTC,CASSPPLEETQYF
NA,TRBV15,TRBJ2-7,NA,TGTGCCACCAGCAGAATCGGGCCCGGGGACGAGCAGTACTTC,CATSRIGPGDEQYF
few,TRBV3-1,TRBJ2-7,NA,TGTGCCAGCAGCCAAGGTGGGAGATCCTACAATGAGCAGTACTTC,CASSQGGRSYNEQYF
NA,TRBV2,TRBJ1-4,NA,TGTGCCAGCAGTGTGTCCCGGTCTAATGAAAAACTGTTTTTT,CASSVSRSNEKLFF
few,TRBV5-1,TRBJ1-4,NA,TGCGCCAGCAGCTCGGAGGGGGGAGGTGAAAAACTGTTTTTT,CASSSEGGGEKLFF
NA,TRBV2,TRBJ1-1,NA,TGTGCCAGCAGGGCTGACACCAACACTGAAGCTTTCTTT,CASRADTNTEAFF
NA,TRBV7-9,TRBJ2-1,TRBD2,TGTGCCAGCAGCCCGACAGGACTAGCGGGGAGCTCCTACAATGAGCAGTTCTTC,CASSPTGLAGSSYNEQFF
few,TRBV4-1,TRBJ1-1,NA,TGCGCCAGCAGCCAAGACCCTGGAACCATAGCGAACACTGAAGCTTTCTTT,CASSQDPGTIANTEAFF
few,TRBV7-2,TRBJ2-1,NA,TGTGCCAGCAGCCAAATCAGGGAGCCCCCCAAATACAATGAGCAGTTCTTC,CASSQIREPPKYNEQFF
NA,TRBV28,TRBJ1-2,TRBD1,TGTGCCAGCAGCCCCTCCAAGACAGGGGGGTTGGGCTACACCTTC,CASSPSKTGGLGYTF
NA,TRBV11-2,TRBJ2-3,NA,TGTGCCAGCAGCCCCCCGAGGGCAATCACAGATACGCAGTATTTT,CASSPPRAITDTQYF
NA,TRBV6-1,TRBJ2-3,NA,TGTGCCAGCAGTGAACTCCAGAATACGCAGTATTTT,CASSELQNTQYF
NA,TRBV20-1,TRBJ2-5,NA,TGCAGTGCTAGGGATTCTTCCTGGGAGCAGTACTTC,CSARDSSWEQYF
many,TRBV29-1,TRBJ2-3,TRBD2,TGCAGCGTTGAAGTTGCGGGAGGCTTGCCAGATACGCAGTATTTT,CSVEVAGGLPDTQYF
NA,TRBV6-5,TRBJ1-2,NA,TGTGCCAGCAGCTCACAAGAATCTTATGGCTACACCTTC,CASSSQESYGYTF
few,TRBV5-5,TRBJ2-3,TRBD1,TGTGCCAGCAGCTTGACACAGGGGTCAGATACGCAGTATTTT,CASSLTQGSDTQYF
NA,TRBV6-5,TRBJ2-1,NA,TGTGCCAGCAGTTACTCGGGACAACCCTACGAGCAGTTCTTC,CASSYSGQPYEQFF
many,TRBV12-3/TRBV12-4,TRBJ2-1,TRBD2,TGTGCCAGCAGTCTTCCGGGACTAGCCGCCTACAATGAGCAGTTCTTC,CASSLPGLAAYNEQFF
NA,TRBV6-1,TRBJ2-4,TRBD1,TGTGCCAGCAGTGAAAAAGTGACAGGACAGGGTTTTTTGGGGCTAGCCAAAAACATTCAGTACTTC,CASSEKVTGQGFLGLAKNIQYF
few,TRBV9,TRBJ2-1,TRBD2,TGTGCCAGCAGCGTAGGAGGGACTAGGTCCAATGAGCAGTTCTTC,CASSVGGTRSNEQFF
NA,TRBV5-1,TRBJ2-2,TRBD2,TGCGCCAGCAGCTGGACTAGCGGGGAACCAAACACCGGGGAGCTGTTTTTT,CASSWTSGEPNTGELFF